The 28 T cell receptor beta chains listed next were all sequenced from one sample in a study of T cells in Graves' hyperthyroidism and ophthalmopathy. Researchers amplified the TCR beta CDR3 regions from RNA transcripts. In the first-round RT-PCR of the TCR CDR3, the HTBI primer set was used. TCRdb re-called the multiplex PCR reads with MiXCR, one entry per CDR3 protein. The top ten hold 32% of the sample, which has approximately 370,000 distinct CDR3 sequences, more than 12% seen once. Sequencing input: blood. These receptors were taken from a young woman with Graves' hyperthyroidism.

This clonotype was recorded many times. The chain couples TRBV24-1 to TRBJ2-5; no firm D call. Germline assignment: CDR1 KGHDR and CDR2 SFDVKD. This CDR3 comprises 13 residues. V lost 4 bases and J 1 base, leaving 6 bases between the germline ends. CDR3 coding DNA: TGTGCCACCAGTGAGACGGGCCAAGAGACCCAGTACTTC. This encodes CATSETGQETQYF.

This chain joins TRBV20-1 and TRBJ2-5; the match to TRBD2 covers 11 bases. CDR1 and CDR2 (germline): DFQATT, SNEGSKA (reference sequence). With V trimmed by 1 base and J by 2 bases, 6 bases remained unmatched. The CDR3 runs to 16 residues. The CDR3 DNA is TGCAGTGCTAGAGCCCACCTAGCGGGAGGACAAGAGACCCAGTACTTC. It is translated as CSARAHLAGGQETQYF.

This clonotype showed up many times. This chain joins TRBV30 and TRBJ2-1, with a possible D match to TRBD2 (6 bases). Trimming took off 0 bases at V and 3 bases at J, with 18 bases between the two ends. Germline CDR1 reads GTSNPN; CDR2 reads SVGIG (reference sequence). The CDR3 length is 17 residues. The CDR3 nucleotides are TGTGCCTGGAGTGTACGGGGGTGGCGGGACGGCTACAATGAGCAGTTCTTC. Translated, it gives CAWSVRGWRDGYNEQFF. The full variable domain, its missing parts supplied by reference TRBV30 and TRBJ2-1, is SQTIHQWPATLVQPVGSPLSLECTVEGTSNPNLYWYRQAAGRGLQLLFYSVGIGQISSEVPQNLSASRPQDRQFILSSKKLLLSDSGFYLCAWSVRGWRDGYNEQFFGPGTRLTVL.

This clonotype came up a few times. This chain connects TRBV11-3 to TRBJ2-3; 8 nucleotides align to TRBD2. The CDR3 sequence is 12 residues long. The V and J ends lost 4 bases and 11 bases, in that order; junction bases with no gene match: 5. CDR1 and CDR2 (germline): SGHNT, YENEEA. This CDR3 is CASSSGGGRQYF. The CDR3 region has the DNA TGTGCCAGCAGCTCGGGGGGGGGGCGGCAGTATTTT.

This clonotype was seen ten or more times. The V gene is TRBV12-3 or TRBV12-4, the J gene TRBJ2-4; D remains ambiguous. V was pared by 1 base and J by 0 bases, with 16 bases between. The CDR3 spans 18 residues. In DNA form, the CDR3 reads TGTGCCAGCAGTTTAGGACTGTCCAGTTCCTTAGCCAAAAACATTCAGTACTTC. This translates into CASSLGLSSSLAKNIQYF.

There are many counts of this clonotype. J is TRBJ2-7 and V is TRBV24-1; 8 positions agree with TRBD2. The germline V gene encodes CDR1 KGHDR and CDR2 SFDVKD. This CDR3 comprises 18 residues. J lost 0 bases, V lost 0 bases, and 9 bases had no gene match. The CDR3 loop reads CATSDLVAGPYSSYEQYF. The CDR3 nucleotides are TGTGCCACCAGTGATTTGGTAGCGGGACCGTACAGCTCCTACGAGCAGTACTTC.

This clonotype has at least ten counts. The junction and the germline gene differ at one end; a read error may be behind it. The rearrangement links TRBV18 to TRBJ2-1, with D perhaps matching TRBD1 (6 bases). Germline V gene data show CDR1 as KGHSH and CDR2 as LQKENI. CDR3 size: 13 residues. The DNA for the CDR3 is TGCTACTCCAGGGGATACAATGACAATGAGCAGTTCTTC. Its protein is CYSRGYNDNEQFF.

This clonotype was seen only a few times. The CDR3: CASSSPRGGQPHAYGYTF. Here the CDR3 DNA reads TGTGCCAGCAGCTCCCCTAGGGGGGGTCAGCCTCATGCCTATGGCTACACCTTC. This chain links TRBV7-2 with TRBJ1-2; possibly TRBD1 for D (6 bases). This CDR3 has 18 residues. The germline V gene encodes CDR1 SGHTA and CDR2 FQGNSA. Trimming removed 4 bases from V and 4 bases from J, with 25 bases in between.

The CDR3 DNA reads as TGTGCCAGCAGGGGCGGACAGTTCCAGTACTTC. Amino acids: CASRGGQFQYF. This chain links TRBV3-1 with TRBJ2-5; perhaps TRBD1 as D (6 bases). The length of the CDR3 is 11 residues. V dropped 6 bases and J dropped 10 bases, with 12 bases sitting between them. Germline lookup yields CDR1 LGHDT and CDR2 YNNKEL (reference sequence).

This sequence joins TRBV20-1 and TRBJ1-4; perhaps TRBD1 as D (5 bases). This CDR3 comprises 13 residues. V lost 3 bases and J 7 bases, leaving 12 bases between the germline ends. Germline-derived CDR1 and CDR2 are DFQATT and SNEGSKA (reference sequence). CDR3 amino acids: CSASRQSGEKLFF. The CDR3 DNA is TGCAGTGCTAGTCGACAGAGCGGTGAAAAACTGTTTTTT.

This clonotype was recorded many times. A read error may produce the germline difference seen at one junction end. V is TRBV6-1 and J is TRBJ2-3, with a weak D call TRBD2 (5 bases). The germline gives CDR1 MNHNS, CDR2 SASEGT. This CDR3 is built from 18 residues. DNA for the CDR3: TGTGCCAGCAGTGAAGTTTTTGTTTCCGGGATAAGCATAGATACGCAGTATTTT. Its translation: CASSEVFVSGISIDTQYF.

The rearrangement links TRBV10-1 to TRBJ2-2; the match to TRBD2 covers 7 bases. CDR3 length: 16 amino acids. The J segment lost 0 bases and the V segment lost 2 bases, leaving 3 bases of the junction unmatched. Germline V gene lookup returns CDR1 WNHNN and CDR2 SYGVQD (reference sequence). This chain's CDR3 is CASSEGLVTNTGELFF. The DNA of the CDR3 is TGCGCCAGCAGTGAGGGACTAGTGACGAACACCGGGGAGCTGTTTTTT.

This chain joins TRBV9 and TRBJ1-1; 9 bases align to TRBD1. Per germline, CDR1 SGDLS and CDR2 YYNGEE. The V segment lost 6 bases and the J segment 3 bases; nucleotides outside the gene matches: 9. The CDR3 runs to 15 residues. The CDR3 reads CASTEVGQGYTEAFF. CDR3 coding DNA: TGTGCCAGCACCGAGGTGGGACAGGGTTACACTGAAGCTTTCTTT.

This clonotype has just a few counts. The rearrangement joins TRBV4-1 to TRBJ2-1; 7 positions match TRBD2. J was trimmed by 6 bases and V by 1 base; bases with no gene match: 15. The germline gives CDR1 MGHRA, CDR2 YSYEKL. The CDR3 totals 18 residues. The chain's CDR3 is CASSQVGRKRDVVNEQFF. The CDR3 nucleotides are TGCGCCAGCAGCCAAGTTGGCAGGAAGCGGGATGTTGTCAATGAGCAGTTCTTC.

The sample holds a few counts of this clonotype. V is TRBV28 and J is TRBJ2-5, with D perhaps matching TRBD2 (6 bases). V lost 4 bases, J lost 3 bases, and 12 bases lay in between. This CDR3 is built from 14 residues. Germline V gene data show CDR1 as MDHEN and CDR2 as SYDVKM. The CDR3 is CASSSTGREETQYF. DNA for the CDR3: TGTGCCAGCAGTTCGACCGGGAGAGAAGAGACCCAGTACTTC.

This clonotype has at least ten counts. The J gene is TRBJ2-2, the V gene TRBV12-3 or TRBV12-4, with D possibly matching TRBD2 (7 bases). V gave up 3 bases and J gave up 4 bases, with 15 bases separating them. This CDR3 is built from 16 residues. The CDR3 spells CASSFPGGAGTGELFF. Here the CDR3 DNA reads TGTGCCAGCAGTTTTCCGGGGGGCGCGGGCACCGGGGAGCTGTTTTTT.

The chain combines TRBV28 with TRBJ1-1; 10 positions agree with TRBD1. The CDR3 has 17 amino acids. V lost 3 bases to trimming and J lost 11 bases; unmatched junction nucleotides: 18. Per the germline V gene, CDR1 is MDHEN and CDR2 is SYDVKM. The CDR3 bases are TGTGCCAGCAGTTTCCCGACCCTCCGGGACAGGGGACGGGAGGCTTTCTTT. It translates to CASSFPTLRDRGREAFF. Based on the CDR3 plus reference TRBV28 and TRBJ1-1, the full variable domain is DVKVTQSSRYLVKRTGEKVFLECVQDMDHENMFWYRQDPGLGLRLIYFSYDVKMKEKGDIPEGYSVSREKKERFSLILESASTNQTSMYLCASSFPTLRDRGREAFFGQGTRLTVV.

This clonotype was counted a few times. The rearrangement links TRBV28 to TRBJ2-1; 14 bases are a match to TRBD2. Losses at the gene ends were 6 bases for V and 4 bases for J; bases not matched to a gene: 11. Germline values: CDR1 MDHEN, CDR2 SYDVKM. The CDR3 has 18 amino acids. The CDR3 here is CASRWRLAGGGIYNEQFF. As DNA, the CDR3 is TGTGCCAGCAGGTGGAGACTAGCGGGAGGGGGGATATACAATGAGCAGTTCTTC.

Many counts were recorded for this clonotype. The chain employs TRBV12-3 or TRBV12-4 and TRBJ2-5; D assignment may be TRBD1 or TRBD2 (7 bases each). Deletions cut 6 bases from V and 2 bases from J, with 13 bases between. This CDR3 region has 14 residues. The CDR3 loop is CASRRGTDQETQYF. The CDR3 DNA reads as TGTGCCAGCAGGCGGGGGACAGATCAAGAGACCCAGTACTTC.

In its sample, this clonotype was seen once. The chain has TRBV15 and TRBJ2-7; D is perhaps TRBD1 (6 bases). The CDR3 is 16 residues long. Germline CDR1 is LNHNV and CDR2 is YYDKDF (reference sequence). Between the trimmed V and J ends, which lost 1 base and 1 base, there was a span of 14 bases. The CDR3: CATSRGAQGRSYEQYF. DNA for the CDR3: TGTGCCACCAGCAGAGGGGCCCAGGGGCGATCCTACGAGCAGTACTTC.

In its sample, this clonotype was seen a few times. The rearrangement joins TRBV6-1 to TRBJ2-2; tentative D call: TRBD1 (6 bases). The CDR3 contains 17 residues. Trimming took off 6 bases at V and 0 bases at J, with 17 bases between the two ends. Germline lookup yields CDR1 MNHNS and CDR2 SASEGT. CDR3 sequence: CASRTGTWASNTGELFF. The DNA for the CDR3 is TGTGCCAGCAGAACCGGGACATGGGCTTCGAACACCGGGGAGCTGTTTTTT.

This chain joins TRBV12-3 or TRBV12-4 and TRBJ2-3; 12 nucleotides match TRBD2. V was clipped by 5 bases and J by 8 bases; unmatched bases: 11. The CDR3 contains 16 residues. As DNA, the CDR3 is TGTGCCAGCAGTCCGGGACTAGCGGGCGTTAAGGCTACGCAGTATTTT. Protein product: CASSPGLAGVKATQYF.

Ten or more counts support this clonotype. The rearrangement uses TRBV30 and TRBJ2-2; possibly TRBD2 for D (6 bases). Germline CDR1 is GTSNPN and CDR2 is SVGIG (reference sequence). The length of the CDR3 is 13 residues. V was shortened by 3 bases and J by 8 bases, with 13 bases between the two germline ends. Here the CDR3 reads CAWSGGIGGELFF. CDR3 DNA: TGTGCCTGGAGCGGCGGGATAGGAGGGGAGCTGTTTTTT.

This clonotype occurred many times. The chain has TRBV20-1 and TRBJ1-1; D is possibly TRBD1 (5 bases). This CDR3 is 12 amino acids long. Trimming cost V 2 bases and J 6 bases, with 10 bases left between them. Germline V gives CDR1 DFQATT, CDR2 SNEGSKA (reference sequence). The CDR3 DNA follows: TGCAGTGCTAGACGCAGGGTTTCTGAAGCTTTCTTT. Residues: CSARRRVSEAFF.

This clonotype has ten or more counts. The chain recombines TRBV7-2 with TRBJ2-7; TRBD2 matches 11 bases. The CDR3 runs to 14 residues. With 6 bases clipped from V and 4 bases from J, the junction kept 5 bases outside the gene matches. Germline V gives CDR1 SGHTA, CDR2 FQGNSA. CDR3 protein: CASSPTSGNYEQYF. CDR3 DNA: TGTGCCAGCAGTCCGACTAGCGGGAATTACGAGCAGTACTTC.

In its sample, this clonotype was seen many times. This chain links TRBV9 with TRBJ2-7; no reliable D call. V gave up 0 bases and J gave up 5 bases, with 15 bases separating them. This CDR3 spans 15 amino acids. The germline gives CDR1 SGDLS, CDR2 YYNGEE. The CDR3 here is CASSVGTLDNHEQYF. The CDR3, as DNA: TGTGCCAGCAGCGTAGGGACCCTTGACAATCACGAGCAGTACTTC.

This clonotype was detected a few times. CDR3 amino acids: CASSLGGLNTGAKNIQYF. The CDR3 nucleotides are TGTGCCAGCAGCTTAGGGGGCCTCAACACGGGAGCCAAAAACATTCAGTACTTC. The chain recombines TRBV11-3 with TRBJ2-4; D perhaps matches TRBD1 (5 bases). CDR1 and CDR2 from the germline V gene are SGHNT and YENEEA. CDR3 length: 18 amino acids. V was clipped by 1 base and J by 0 bases, with 16 bases between them.

This clonotype turned up a few times. The V and J genes are TRBV10-1 and TRBJ2-1, with TRBD2 matching 10 bases. The CDR3 is 15 residues long. CDR1 WNHNN and CDR2 SYGVQD come from the germline V gene (reference sequence). The ends lost 1 base at V and 7 bases at J; junction bases unmatched: 4. Written as DNA, the CDR3 is TGCGCCAGCAGTGAGTGGCTAGCGGGAGAAAATGAGCAGTTCTTC. This encodes CASSEWLAGENEQFF.